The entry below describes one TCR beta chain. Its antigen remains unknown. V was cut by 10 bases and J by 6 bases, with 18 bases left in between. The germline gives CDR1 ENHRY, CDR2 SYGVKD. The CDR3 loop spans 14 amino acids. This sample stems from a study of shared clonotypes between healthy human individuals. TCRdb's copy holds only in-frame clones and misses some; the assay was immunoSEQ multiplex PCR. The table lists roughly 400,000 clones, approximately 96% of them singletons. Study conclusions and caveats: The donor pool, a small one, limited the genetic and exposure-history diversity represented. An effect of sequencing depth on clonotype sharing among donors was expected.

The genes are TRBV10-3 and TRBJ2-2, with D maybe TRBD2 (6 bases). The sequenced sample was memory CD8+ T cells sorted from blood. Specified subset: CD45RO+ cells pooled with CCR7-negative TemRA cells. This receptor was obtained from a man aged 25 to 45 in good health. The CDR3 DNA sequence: TGTGCCACCAACGGGGGAGAGATGGCCGGGGAGCTGTTTTTT. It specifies CATNGGEMAGELFF.